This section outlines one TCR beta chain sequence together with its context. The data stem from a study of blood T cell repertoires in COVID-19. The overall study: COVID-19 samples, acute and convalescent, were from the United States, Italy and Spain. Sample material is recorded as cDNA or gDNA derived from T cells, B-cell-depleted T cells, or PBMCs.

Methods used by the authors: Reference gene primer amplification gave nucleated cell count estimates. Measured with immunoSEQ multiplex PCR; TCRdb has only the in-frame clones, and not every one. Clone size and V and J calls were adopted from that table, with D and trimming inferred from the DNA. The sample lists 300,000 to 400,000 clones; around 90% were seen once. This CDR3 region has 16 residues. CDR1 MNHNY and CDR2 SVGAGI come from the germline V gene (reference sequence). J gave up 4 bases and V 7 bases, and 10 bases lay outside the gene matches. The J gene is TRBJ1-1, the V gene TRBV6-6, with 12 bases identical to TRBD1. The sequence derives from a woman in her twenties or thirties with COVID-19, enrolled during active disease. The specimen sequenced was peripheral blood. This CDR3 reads CASNLPGQGAVTEAFF. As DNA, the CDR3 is TGTGCCAGCAATTTACCGGGACAGGGGGCGGTCACTGAAGCTTTCTTT.